These 20 T cell receptor beta chains came from one sample sequenced in a study of T cells after yellow fever vaccination (dated by TCRdb to between 2018 and 2021). In the paper's terms, the treatment or condition label means: live attenuated yellow fever vaccine strain. The library was produced with 5' RACE. The sequencer listed for this sample is Illumina NovaSeq 6000. In TCRdb, the public reads were trimmed at Q25 with fastp and aligned with MiXCR, with productive beta chains retained. Every CDR3 protein is listed once, alongside the most common genes and DNA of its rows. Within this sample are some 260,000 distinct CDR3 sequences, with roughly 5% of them counted one time only. The top ten clones comprise roughly 3% of the sample. Sample: CD4+ T cells sorted from PBMCs, taken on the day of the yellow fever booster vaccination. The receptors stem from a young man who received the YFV17D yellow fever vaccine.

V usage is TRBV4-1 and J usage is TRBJ2-3; 15 bases align to TRBD2. V lost 4 bases, J lost 0 bases, and 11 bases stayed unmatched. Germline V gives CDR1 MGHRA, CDR2 YSYEKL. The CDR3 loop spans 20 amino acids. The DNA of the CDR3 is TGCGCCAGCAGCCGAGGCCAGGGACTAGCGGGGGGAGCTAGCACAGATACGCAGTATTTT. Encoded protein: CASSRGQGLAGGASTDTQYF.

This clonotype was recorded a few times. V is TRBV20-1 and J is TRBJ1-2, with a tentative D call TRBD1 (5 bases). Deletions cut 2 bases from V and 2 bases from J, with 12 bases between. CDR3 size: 14 residues. Germline V gene sequence: CDR1 DFQATT, CDR2 SNEGSKA (reference sequence). The CDR3 loop reads CSARIRGGNYGYTF. CDR3 nucleotide sequence: TGCAGTGCTAGAATTCGGGGGGGGAACTATGGCTACACCTTC.

The V gene is TRBV4-1, the J gene TRBJ1-5, with D hard to call. The CDR3 has 16 amino acids. Germline-derived CDR1 and CDR2 are MGHRA and YSYEKL. Trimming pared 0 bases from V and 6 bases from J, leaving 15 bases between. The CDR3 sequence: CASSQEGLVSPQPQHF. Written as DNA, the CDR3 is TGCGCCAGCAGCCAAGAGGGTTTAGTCAGTCCTCAGCCCCAGCATTTT.

V and J are TRBV5-4 and TRBJ1-2; 7 nucleotides align to TRBD1. This CDR3 region has 14 residues. Germline V gives CDR1 SGHNT, CDR2 YYREEE (reference sequence). V shed 3 bases and J 3 bases; nucleotides not matched to a gene: 5. In nucleotides, the CDR3 is TGTGCCAGCAGCTCGAAGGGGACAGACTATGGCTACACCTTC. Translated, it gives CASSSKGTDYGYTF.

This clonotype appeared a few times. CDR3 sequence: CASSYRMSGTQETQYF. CDR3 nucleotide sequence: TGTGCCAGCAGTTACAGGATGTCTGGTACCCAAGAGACCCAGTACTTC. The chain uses TRBV6-2 or TRBV6-3 and TRBJ2-5, with no clear D. CDR3 length: 16 residues. Trimming cost V 2 bases and J 1 base, with 14 bases left between them. Germline values: CDR1 MNHEY, CDR2 SVGEGT.

The chain joins TRBV5-1 to TRBJ1-1; no reliable D call. Trimming took off 0 bases at V and 1 base at J, with 13 bases between the two ends. The CDR3 length is 16 residues. In germline, CDR1 is SGHRS, CDR2 YFSETQ. This CDR3 reads CASSLGRYRGNTEAFF. The CDR3 DNA follows: TGCGCCAGCAGCTTGGGGCGGTACAGAGGGAACACTGAAGCTTTCTTT. The full variable domain, completed using reference TRBV5-1 and TRBJ1-1, is KAGVTQTPRYLIKTRGQQVTLSCSPISGHRSVSWYQQTPGQGLQFLFEYFSETQRNKGNFPGRFSGRQFSNSRSEMNVSTLELGDSALYLCASSLGRYRGNTEAFFGQGTRLTVV.

The sample holds a few counts of this clonotype. The rearrangement uses TRBV28 and TRBJ1-2; no definite D call. Germline CDR1 is MDHEN and CDR2 is SYDVKM. The CDR3 runs 15 residues. V lost 6 bases to trimming and J lost 4 bases, with 18 bases between them. CDR3 sequence reads: CASSVSAQWSYGYTF. The CDR3 bases are TGTGCCAGCAGCGTTTCAGCGCAATGGTCCTATGGCTACACCTTC.

The chain has TRBV3-1 and TRBJ2-7; D is undetermined. This CDR3 has 16 residues. Germline lookup yields CDR1 LGHDT and CDR2 YNNKEL (reference sequence). V lost 3 bases, J lost 3 bases, and 18 bases lay in between. The CDR3 nucleotides read TGTGCCAGCAGCCAGGCAGGTAGGCCTAAATTCTACGAGCAGTACTTC. Its protein product is CASSQAGRPKFYEQYF.

This chain connects TRBV6-2 or TRBV6-3 to TRBJ2-3, with 8 bases matching TRBD2. The CDR3 length is 16 residues. Germline CDR1 and CDR2: MNHEY and SVGEGT. Trimming cost V 2 bases and J 3 bases; bases outside gene matches: 7. CDR3 residues: CASSYLGGGPTDTQYF. The CDR3 DNA is TGTGCCAGCAGTTACCTTGGCGGGGGGCCAACAGATACGCAGTATTTT.

This clonotype showed up many times. The rearrangement joins TRBV18 to TRBJ2-3, with TRBD1 matching 7 bases. CDR3 length equals 16 residues. V shed 2 bases, J shed 3 bases, and the junction held 8 bases outside the gene matches. Germline loops: CDR1 KGHSH, CDR2 LQKENI. The CDR3: CASSPEGQAWTDTQYF. The CDR3 DNA follows: TGTGCCAGCTCACCAGAAGGACAGGCTTGGACAGATACGCAGTATTTT.

This clonotype was counted at least ten times. This rearrangement joins TRBV21-1 to TRBJ2-7. TRBV21-1 is assigned pseudogene status. This CDR3 contains 15 residues. CDR3 bases: TGTGCCAGCAGCACATCCTACCGGAGCTCCTACGAGCAGTACGTC. Translation gives CASSTSYRSSYEQYV.

The rearrangement links TRBV5-4 to TRBJ2-7; D ambiguous. The CDR3 is made up of 15 amino acids. Trimming shortened V by 4 bases and J by 3 bases, and 17 bases separated the two germline ends. CDR1 SGHNT and CDR2 YYREEE come from the germline V gene (reference sequence). The CDR3 here is CASSPTGPGYYEQYF. CDR3 DNA sequence: TGTGCCAGCAGCCCCACGGGTCCAGGATACTACGAGCAGTACTTC.

The chain couples TRBV18 to TRBJ1-5; D unresolved. The V gene lost 2 bases and the J gene lost 1 base, with 6 bases spanning the gap. This CDR3 comprises 14 residues. Germline CDR1 reads KGHSH; CDR2 reads LQKENI. In DNA, the CDR3 is TGTGCCAGCTCACCATCCGAGAGCAATCAGCCCCAGCATTTT. Translated, it gives CASSPSESNQPQHF.

This clonotype has just a few counts. The V and J genes are TRBV7-2 and TRBJ1-1, with D unclear. This CDR3 comprises 14 residues. Trimming pared 1 base from V and 4 bases from J, leaving 10 bases between. The germline CDR1 and CDR2 sequences are SGHTA and FQGNSA. The CDR3: CASSLVDWGTEAFF. The DNA for the CDR3 is TGTGCCAGCAGCTTAGTCGATTGGGGCACTGAAGCTTTCTTT.

This clonotype showed up just a few times. The chain is built from TRBV20-1 and TRBJ2-7, with TRBD1 as a possible D gene (5 bases). Trimming cost V 0 bases and J 5 bases, with 17 bases left between them. The germline gives CDR1 DFQATT, CDR2 SNEGSKA (reference sequence). The length of the CDR3 is 15 residues. CDR3 in DNA: TGCAGTGCTAGAGATGGCCAGGGCCTTGGGGACGAGCAGTACGTC. The encoded protein is CSARDGQGLGDEQYV.

This clonotype was counted at least ten times. The chain links TRBV7-9 to TRBJ2-5, with TRBD2 matching 10 bases. CDR3 length: 14 amino acids. In germline, CDR1 is SEHNR, CDR2 FQNEAQ (reference sequence). The J segment lost 3 bases and the V segment lost 3 bases, leaving 1 base of the junction unmatched. The CDR3: CASSFGLAEETQYF. In DNA form, the CDR3 reads TGTGCCAGCAGCTTCGGACTAGCGGAAGAGACCCAGTACTTC. The entire variable domain, with the rest obtained from reference TRBV7-9 and TRBJ2-5, is as follows: DTGVSQNPRHKITKRGQNVTFRCDPISEHNRLYWYRQTLGQGPEFLTYFQNEAQLEKSRLLSDRFSAERPKGSFSTLEIQRTEQGDSAMYLCASSFGLAEETQYFGPGTRLLVL.

This clonotype was recorded a few times. J is TRBJ1-2 and V is TRBV4-2, with a weak D call TRBD1 (6 bases). In germline, CDR1 is LGHNA, CDR2 YNFKEQ. CDR3 length: 16 amino acids. V was trimmed by 6 bases and J by 0 bases, leaving 17 bases between them. In DNA form, the CDR3 reads TGTGCCAGCAGGGACCTCTTAGGGGGGACTAACTATGGCTACACCTTC. Translating gives CASRDLLGGTNYGYTF.

The rearrangement uses TRBV25-1 and TRBJ2-5; perhaps TRBD2 as D (6 bases). V was clipped by 1 base and J by 1 base, with 13 bases between them. Germline V gene lookup returns CDR1 MGHDK and CDR2 SYGVNS. The CDR3 sequence is 16 residues long. For the CDR3, the DNA is TGTGCCAGCAGTGAATCGGGAGCGACCAGCCAAGAGACCCAGTACTTC. The encoded protein is CASSESGATSQETQYF.

This clonotype has at least ten counts. The genes are TRBV7-9 and TRBJ2-5; possibly TRBD1 or TRBD2 for D (6 bases each). V lost 2 bases, J lost 6 bases, and 13 bases lay in between. The CDR3 has 14 amino acids. Germline V gene sequence: CDR1 SEHNR, CDR2 FQNEAQ (reference sequence). The CDR3 DNA is TGTGCCAGCAGCTTAACGGGGGCGGAGAAGACCCAGTACTTC. This gives the protein CASSLTGAEKTQYF.

V and J are TRBV18 and TRBJ2-5; D perhaps matches TRBD1 (6 bases). This CDR3 is built from 18 residues. V lost 1 base, J lost 1 base, and 19 bases lay in between. Germline CDR1 is KGHSH and CDR2 is LQKENI. The CDR3 DNA follows: TGTGCCAGCTCACCACAGAGGACAGCTCATAACCCCCAAGAGACCCAGTACTTC. Translating gives CASSPQRTAHNPQETQYF.